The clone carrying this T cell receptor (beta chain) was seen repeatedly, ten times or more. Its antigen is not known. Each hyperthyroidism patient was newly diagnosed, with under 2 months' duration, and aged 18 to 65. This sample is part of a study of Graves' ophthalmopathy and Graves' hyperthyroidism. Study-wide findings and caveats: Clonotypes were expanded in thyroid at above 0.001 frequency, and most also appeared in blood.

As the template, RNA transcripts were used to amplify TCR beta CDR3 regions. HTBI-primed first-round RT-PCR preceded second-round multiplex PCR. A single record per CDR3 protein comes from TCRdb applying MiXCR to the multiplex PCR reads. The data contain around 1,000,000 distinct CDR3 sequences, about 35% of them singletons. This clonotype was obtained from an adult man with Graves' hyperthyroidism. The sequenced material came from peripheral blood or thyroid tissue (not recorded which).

CDR3 nucleotides: TGTGCCAGCAGTCCAAGCGGGAGGGCCAGAGAGACCCAGTACTTC. Translation gives CASSPSGRARETQYF. V and J are TRBV6-5 and TRBJ2-5; 10 nucleotides align to TRBD2. CDR1 is MNHEY and CDR2 is SVGAGI in the germline V gene. The CDR3 has 15 amino acids. V shed 5 bases, J shed 4 bases, and the junction held 7 bases outside the gene matches.